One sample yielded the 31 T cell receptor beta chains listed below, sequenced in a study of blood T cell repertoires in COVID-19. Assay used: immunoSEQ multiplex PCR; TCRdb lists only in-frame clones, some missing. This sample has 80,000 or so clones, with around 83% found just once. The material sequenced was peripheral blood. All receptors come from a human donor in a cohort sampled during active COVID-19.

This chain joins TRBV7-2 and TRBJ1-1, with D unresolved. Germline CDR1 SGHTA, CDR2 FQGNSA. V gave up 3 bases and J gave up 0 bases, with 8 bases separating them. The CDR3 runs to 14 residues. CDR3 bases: TGTGCCAGCAGCTTTAGCAGTTTGAACACTGAAGCTTTCTTT. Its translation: CASSFSSLNTEAFF. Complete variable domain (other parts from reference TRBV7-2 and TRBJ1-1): GAGVSQSPSNKVTEKGKDVELRCDPISGHTALYWYRQSLGQGLEFLIYFQGNSAPDKSGLPSDRFSAERTGGSVSTLTIQRTQQEDSAVYLCASSFSSLNTEAFFGQGTRLTVV.

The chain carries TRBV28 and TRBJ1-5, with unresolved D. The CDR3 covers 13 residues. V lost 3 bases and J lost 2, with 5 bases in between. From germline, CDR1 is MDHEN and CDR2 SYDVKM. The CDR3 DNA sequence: TGTGCCAGCAGTTTCCCCGGCAATCAGCCCCAGCATTTT. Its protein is CASSFPGNQPQHF.

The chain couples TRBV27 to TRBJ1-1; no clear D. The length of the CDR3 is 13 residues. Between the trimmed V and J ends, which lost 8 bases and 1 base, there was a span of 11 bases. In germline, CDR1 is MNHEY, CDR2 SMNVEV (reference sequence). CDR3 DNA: TGTGCCAGCGCCAGGTTTGGGAACACTGAAGCTTTCTTT. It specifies CASARFGNTEAFF.

CDR3 DNA sequence: TGTGCCAGCAGCCTGCCTCCGGGACAGAGTAATGAAAAACTGTTTTTT. Its protein product is CASSLPPGQSNEKLFF. V and J are TRBV7-9 and TRBJ1-4, with 7 bases lining up with TRBD1. CDR3 length equals 16 residues. Unmatched junction bases numbered 10, after V lost 5 bases and J lost 4 bases. Germline V CDR1 and CDR2: SEHNR, FQNEAQ (reference sequence).

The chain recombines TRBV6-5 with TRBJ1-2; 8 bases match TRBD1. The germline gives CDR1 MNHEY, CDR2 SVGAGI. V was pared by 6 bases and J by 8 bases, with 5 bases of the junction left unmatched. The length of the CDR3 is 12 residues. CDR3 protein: CASSSGGAGYTF. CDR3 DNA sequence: TGTGCCAGCAGCTCAGGGGGCGCGGGCTACACCTTC.

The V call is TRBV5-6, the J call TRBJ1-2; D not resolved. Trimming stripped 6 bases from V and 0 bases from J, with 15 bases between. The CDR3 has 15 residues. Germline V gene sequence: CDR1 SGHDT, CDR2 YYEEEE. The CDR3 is CASTRGGLSNYGYTF. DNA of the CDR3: TGTGCCAGCACCCGGGGAGGTCTTTCTAACTATGGCTACACCTTC.

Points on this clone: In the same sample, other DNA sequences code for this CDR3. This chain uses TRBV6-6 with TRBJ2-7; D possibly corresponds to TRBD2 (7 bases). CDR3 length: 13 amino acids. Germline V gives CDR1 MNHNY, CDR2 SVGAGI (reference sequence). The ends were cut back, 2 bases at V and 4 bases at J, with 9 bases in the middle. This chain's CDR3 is CASSYGRGYEQYF. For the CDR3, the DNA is TGTGCCAGCAGTTACGGGAGGGGGTACGAGCAGTACTTC.

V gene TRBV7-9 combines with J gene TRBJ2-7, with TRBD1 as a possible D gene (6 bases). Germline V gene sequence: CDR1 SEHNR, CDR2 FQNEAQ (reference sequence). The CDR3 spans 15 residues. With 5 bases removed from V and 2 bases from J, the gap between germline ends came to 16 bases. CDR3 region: CASSPGQKPPYEQYF. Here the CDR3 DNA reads TGTGCCAGCAGCCCCGGACAGAAACCCCCCTACGAGCAGTACTTC.

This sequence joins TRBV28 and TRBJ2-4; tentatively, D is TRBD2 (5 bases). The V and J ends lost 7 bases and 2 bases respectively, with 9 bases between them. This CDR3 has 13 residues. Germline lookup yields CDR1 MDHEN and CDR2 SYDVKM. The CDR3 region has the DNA TGTGCCAGCAATGAGGGATCCAAAAACATTCAGTACTTC. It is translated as CASNEGSKNIQYF. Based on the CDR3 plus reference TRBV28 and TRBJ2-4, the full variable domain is DVKVTQSSRYLVKRTGEKVFLECVQDMDHENMFWYRQDPGLGLRLIYFSYDVKMKEKGDIPEGYSVSREKKERFSLILESASTNQTSMYLCASNEGSKNIQYFGAGTRLSVL.

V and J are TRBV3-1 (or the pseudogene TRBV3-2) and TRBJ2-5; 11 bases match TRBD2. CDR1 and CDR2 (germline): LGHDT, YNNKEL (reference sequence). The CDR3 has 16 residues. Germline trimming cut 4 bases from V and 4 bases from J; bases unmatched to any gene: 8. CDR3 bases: TGTGCCAGCAGCCCCCCGGGGACTAGCGGAATAGAGACCCAGTACTTC. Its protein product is CASSPPGTSGIETQYF.

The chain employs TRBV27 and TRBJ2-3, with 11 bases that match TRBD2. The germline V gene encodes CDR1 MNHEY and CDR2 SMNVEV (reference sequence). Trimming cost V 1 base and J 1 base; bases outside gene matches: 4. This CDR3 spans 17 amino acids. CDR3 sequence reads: CASSLLTSGTRTDTQYF. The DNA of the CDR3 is TGTGCCAGCAGTTTATTGACTAGCGGGACGCGCACAGATACGCAGTATTTT.

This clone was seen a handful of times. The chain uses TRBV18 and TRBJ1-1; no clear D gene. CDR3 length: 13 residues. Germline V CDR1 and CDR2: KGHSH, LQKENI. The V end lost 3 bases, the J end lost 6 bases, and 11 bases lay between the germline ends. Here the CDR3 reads CASSPERDSEAFF. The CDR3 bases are TGTGCCAGCTCACCCGAGAGGGATTCTGAAGCTTTCTTT.

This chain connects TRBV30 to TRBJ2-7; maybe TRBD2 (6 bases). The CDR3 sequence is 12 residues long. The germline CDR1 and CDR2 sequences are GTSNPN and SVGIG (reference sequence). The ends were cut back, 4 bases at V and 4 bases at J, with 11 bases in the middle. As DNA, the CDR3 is TGTGCCTGGACTAGCGCAGGGTACGAGCAGTACTTC. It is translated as CAWTSAGYEQYF.

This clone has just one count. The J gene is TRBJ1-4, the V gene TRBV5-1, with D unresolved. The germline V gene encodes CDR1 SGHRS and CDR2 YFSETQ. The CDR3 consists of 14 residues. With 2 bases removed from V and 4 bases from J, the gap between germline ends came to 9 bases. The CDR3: CASSFTQNNEKLFF. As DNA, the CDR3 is TGCGCCAGCAGCTTTACGCAGAATAATGAAAAACTGTTTTTT.

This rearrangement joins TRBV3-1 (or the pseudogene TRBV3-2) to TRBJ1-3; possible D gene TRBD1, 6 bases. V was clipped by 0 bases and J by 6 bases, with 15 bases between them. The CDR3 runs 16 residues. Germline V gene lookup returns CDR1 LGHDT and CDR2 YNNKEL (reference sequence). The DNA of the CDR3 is TGTGCCAGCAGCCAAGATGGGGGGGCCACCGAAAACACCATATATTTT. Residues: CASSQDGGATENTIYF.

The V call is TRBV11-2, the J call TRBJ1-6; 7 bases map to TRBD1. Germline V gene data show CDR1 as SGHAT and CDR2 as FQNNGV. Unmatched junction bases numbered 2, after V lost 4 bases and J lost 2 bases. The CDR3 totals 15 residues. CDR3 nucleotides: TGTGCCAGCAGCTCGGGACAGACCTATAATTCACCCCTCCACTTT. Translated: CASSSGQTYNSPLHF.

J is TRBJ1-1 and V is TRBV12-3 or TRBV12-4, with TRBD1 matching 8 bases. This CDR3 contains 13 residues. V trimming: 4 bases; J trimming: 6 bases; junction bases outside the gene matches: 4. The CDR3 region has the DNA TGTGCCAGCAGTTGGGCAGGGGGCCCTGAAGCTTTCTTT. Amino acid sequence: CASSWAGGPEAFF.

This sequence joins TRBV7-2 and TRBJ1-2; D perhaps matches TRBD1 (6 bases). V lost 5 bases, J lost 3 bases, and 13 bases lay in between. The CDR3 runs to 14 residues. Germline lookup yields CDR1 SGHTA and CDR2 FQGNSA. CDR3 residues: CASSPTRTDYGYTF. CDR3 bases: TGTGCCAGCAGCCCGACCCGGACAGACTATGGCTACACCTTC.

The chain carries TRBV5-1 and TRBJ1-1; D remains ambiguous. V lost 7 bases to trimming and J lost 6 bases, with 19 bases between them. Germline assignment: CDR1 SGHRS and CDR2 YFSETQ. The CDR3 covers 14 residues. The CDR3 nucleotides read TGCGCCAGCGCCCCTAGCCCCACCGGTCCTGAAGCTTTCTTT. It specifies CASAPSPTGPEAFF.

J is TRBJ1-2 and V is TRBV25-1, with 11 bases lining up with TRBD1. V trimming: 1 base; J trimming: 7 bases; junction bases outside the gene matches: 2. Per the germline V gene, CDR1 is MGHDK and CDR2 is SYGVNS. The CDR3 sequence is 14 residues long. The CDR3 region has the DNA TGTGCCAGCAGTGAATTCGGGACAGGGGGTGGCTACACCTTC. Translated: CASSEFGTGGGYTF.

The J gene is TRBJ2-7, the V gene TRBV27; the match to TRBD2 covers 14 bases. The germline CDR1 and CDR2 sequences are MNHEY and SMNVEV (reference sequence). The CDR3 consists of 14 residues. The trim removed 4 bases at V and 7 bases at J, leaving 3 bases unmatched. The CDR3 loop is CASSSRLAGGEQYF. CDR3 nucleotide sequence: TGTGCCAGCAGTTCTCGACTAGCGGGAGGGGAGCAGTACTTC.

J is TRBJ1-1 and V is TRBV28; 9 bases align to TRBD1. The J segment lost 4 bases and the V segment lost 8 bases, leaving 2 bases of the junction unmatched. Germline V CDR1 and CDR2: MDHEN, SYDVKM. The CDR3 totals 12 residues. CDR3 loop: CASGTGPTEAFF. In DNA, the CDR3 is TGTGCCAGCGGGACAGGGCCCACTGAAGCTTTCTTT. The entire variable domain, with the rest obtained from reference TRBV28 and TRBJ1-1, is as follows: DVKVTQSSRYLVKRTGEKVFLECVQDMDHENMFWYRQDPGLGLRLIYFSYDVKMKEKGDIPEGYSVSREKKERFSLILESASTNQTSMYLCASGTGPTEAFFGQGTRLTVV.

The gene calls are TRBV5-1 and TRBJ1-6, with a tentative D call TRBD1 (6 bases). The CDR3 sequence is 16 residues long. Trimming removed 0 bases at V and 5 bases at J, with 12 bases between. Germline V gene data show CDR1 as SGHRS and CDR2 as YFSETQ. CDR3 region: CASSLGTVLHNSPLHF. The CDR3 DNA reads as TGCGCCAGCAGCTTGGGGACAGTGCTGCATAATTCACCCCTCCACTTT.

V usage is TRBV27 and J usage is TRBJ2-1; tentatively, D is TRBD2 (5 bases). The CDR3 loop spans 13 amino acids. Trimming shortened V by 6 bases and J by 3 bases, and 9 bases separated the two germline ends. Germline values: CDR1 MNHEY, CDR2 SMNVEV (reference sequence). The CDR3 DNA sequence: TGTGCCAGCAGAAAGACTAACTACAATGAGCAGTTCTTC. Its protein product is CASRKTNYNEQFF.

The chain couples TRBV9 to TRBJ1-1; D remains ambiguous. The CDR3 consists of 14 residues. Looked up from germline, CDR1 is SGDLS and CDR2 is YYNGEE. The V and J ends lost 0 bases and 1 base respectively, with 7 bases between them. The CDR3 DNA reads TGTGCCAGCAGCGTAGCGTTCGGGAACACTGAAGCTTTCTTT. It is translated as CASSVAFGNTEAFF.

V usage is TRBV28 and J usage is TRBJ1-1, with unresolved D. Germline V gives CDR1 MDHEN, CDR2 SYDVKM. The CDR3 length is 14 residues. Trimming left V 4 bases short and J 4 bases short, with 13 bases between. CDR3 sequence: CASSSAAGITEAFF. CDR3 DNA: TGTGCCAGCAGTTCCGCGGCGGGGATCACTGAAGCTTTCTTT.

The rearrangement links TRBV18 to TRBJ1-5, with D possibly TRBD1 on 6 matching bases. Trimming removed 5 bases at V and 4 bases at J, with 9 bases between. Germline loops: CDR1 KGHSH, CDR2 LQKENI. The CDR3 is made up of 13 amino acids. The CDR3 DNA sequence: TGTGCCAGCTCAAACAGGGAGAATCAGCCCCAGCATTTT. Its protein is CASSNRENQPQHF.

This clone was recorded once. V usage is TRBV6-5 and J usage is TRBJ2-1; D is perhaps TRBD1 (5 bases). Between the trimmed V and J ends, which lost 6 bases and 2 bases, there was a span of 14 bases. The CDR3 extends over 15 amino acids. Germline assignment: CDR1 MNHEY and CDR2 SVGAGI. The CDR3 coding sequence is TGTGCCAGCAGCTTCCCGACAGTTACCTACAATGAGCAGTTCTTC. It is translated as CASSFPTVTYNEQFF.

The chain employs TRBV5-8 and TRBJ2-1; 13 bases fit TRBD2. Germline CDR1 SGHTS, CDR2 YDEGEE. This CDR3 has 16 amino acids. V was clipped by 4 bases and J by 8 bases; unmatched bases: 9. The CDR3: CASSLGLAGVTDEQFF. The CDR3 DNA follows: TGTGCCAGCAGCCTAGGACTAGCGGGGGTTACGGATGAGCAGTTCTTC.

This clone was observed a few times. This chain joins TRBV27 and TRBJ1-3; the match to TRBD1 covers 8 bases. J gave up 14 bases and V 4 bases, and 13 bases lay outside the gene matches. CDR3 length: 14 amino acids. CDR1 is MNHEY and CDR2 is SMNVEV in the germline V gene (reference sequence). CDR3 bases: TGTGCCAGCAGTTCTCTTGAGGGGGGACAGGCTCTATATTTT. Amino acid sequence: CASSSLEGGQALYF.

The CDR3: CASSYPGGAQYF. Here the CDR3 DNA reads TGTGCCAGCAGTTATCCAGGGGGAGCGCAGTATTTT. The rearrangement joins TRBV6-5 to TRBJ2-3, with TRBD1 matching 7 bases. The V gene's germline CDR1 is MNHEY and CDR2 SVGAGI. The CDR3 consists of 12 residues. The V gene end was trimmed by 3 bases and the J gene end by 10 bases; junction bases not matched to a gene: 4.